The entry below gives a single T cell receptor (beta chain) sequence along with its context. Its antigen is not yet known. Nothing much larger sits one base from this clone, and base qualities are not available. This sample was included in a study of PD-1 blockade in mismatch repair-deficient tumors (dated by TCRdb to the late 2010s). For the study in its entirety: Between late 2013 and September 2016, roughly 84 consecutive patients with some 12 mismatch repair-deficient cancer types, all previously treated and progressing, were enrolled in the trial. Tumor-associated T cell clones were tracked in the peripheral blood of patients responding to PD-1 blockade by deep sequencing of TCR CDR3 regions.

Reading the germline V gene gives CDR1 SGDLS and CDR2 YYNGEE. The CDR3 runs 16 residues from the cysteine to the phenylalanine. The read is trimmed to its CDR3 DNA, 48 bases read in frame from base 1. From V the trimming removes 3 bases and from J it removes 0 bases, while the gene matches leave 6 bases of the junction unaccounted for. The library was generated by the immunoSEQ multiplex PCR assay. TCRdb stores this immuneACCESS table with in-frame sequences only. Part of the clones is absent; in the studies checked, under half of the shortfall reflects unresolved V genes, and no reason is known for the rest. This sample comprises about 100,000 clones, 82% of them detected only once. The top ten hold roughly 6.3% of the sample. Mismatch repair deficiency was established in every enrolled patient by polymerase chain reaction or immunohistochemistry. TCR sequencing was performed for a few patients who responded to pembrolizumab therapy. In the phase II trial, pembrolizumab PD-1 blockade was tested prospectively in advanced mismatch repair-deficient cancers, no matter which tissue of origin the cancers came from. Serial peripheral blood T cell samples were collected before and at multiple times after starting PD-1 blockade. The timing of each blood sample was reported as weeks after the first dose of pembrolizumab.

Study-level results and caveats: Rapid expansion after pembrolizumab followed by contraction, generally before radiologic responses, was shown by tumor-resident clones, which were often undetectable in blood before treatment.

Recombination connected TRBV9 to TRBJ2-1; 7 junctional bases match TRBD2. This receptor was identified in an adult with mismatch repair-deficient cancer. Sequences were derived from peripheral blood, sampled approximately 36 weeks after starting pembrolizumab. Here is the DNA: TGTGCCAGCAGCGAAAGCGGGATTAGCTCCTACAATGAGCAGTTCTTC. It encodes CASSESGISSYNEQFF.